The following is a T cell receptor (beta chain) sequence with its context. J gave up 3 bases and V 3 bases, and 7 bases lay outside the gene matches. The CDR3 extends over 16 amino acids. From germline, CDR1 is MNHNS and CDR2 SASEGT. The entry originates in a study of T cell responses to AZD1222 COVID-19 vaccine. This table comes from immunoSEQ multiplex PCR, and its TCRdb copy is limited to in-frame clones, with some not included. The sample shows several thousand clones, about 90% of them seen only once. The sample consisted of peripheral blood, taken 28 days after the second AZD1222 dose. This rearrangement joins TRBV6-1 to TRBJ1-4; TRBD1 matches at 7 bases. This sequence originates from an adult who received the AZD1222 COVID-19 vaccine. The CDR3 DNA reads as TGTGCCAGCAGTGATACAGGGGTCCCGGCTAATGAAAAACTGTTTTTT. Translating it yields CASSDTGVPANEKLFF.